This is a list of T cell receptor beta chains from one sample in a study of tumor-infiltrating lymphocytes in primary liver carcinoma. Using its own MiXCR run on the multiplex PCR reads, TCRdb lists one record per CDR3 protein. The sample includes tens of thousands of distinct CDR3 sequences, 60% to 80% seen only once; the top ten take around 22%. The sequenced material came from liver tumor tissue from sampling region 5. All receptors come from a man aged 40-49 years with primary liver carcinoma and hepatitis B virus infection. Each CDR3 is given with its conserved first and last residue. A D gene is named only where the DNA matches it firmly. Some rows have no size entry. The others give once, few or many, or a class for an expanded clone.

d_call	v_call	clone_size	j_call	cdr3_length	cdr3_nt	cdr3_aa
-	TRBV4-1	-	TRBJ2-1	17	TGCGCCAGCAACCAGGAACTGGAGATCCCTCCCTACAATGAGCAGTTCTTC	CASNQELEIPPYNEQFF
TRBD2	TRBV11-3	-	TRBJ2-3	15	TGTGCCAGCAACTTTAGCGGGAGGCGGACAAATACGCAATATTTT	CASNFSGRRTNTQYF
-	TRBV7-9	-	TRBJ1-2	14	TGTGCCAGCAGGTGGGATAGGGGGTTTCATGGCTACGCCTTC	CASRWDRGFHGYAF
-	TRBV12-3/TRBV12-4	-	TRBJ2-7	15	TGTGCCAGCAGTTCTCAGACAGCCCACTCCTACGAGCAGTACTTC	CASSSQTAHSYEQYF
-	TRBV6-2/TRBV6-3	-	TRBJ2-3	16	TGTGCCAGCAGTCCCCTCGGGGCGTCGAGTACAGATACGCAGTATTTT	CASSPLGASSTDTQYF
TRBD2	TRBV5-1	once	TRBJ2-1	16	TGCGCCAGCAGTTTGGGTAGGACTAGCAGCCACAATGAGCAGTTCTTC	CASSLGRTSSHNEQFF
TRBD2	TRBV29-1	-	TRBJ2-1	13	TGTAGCGGGACTAGTGGGAAGTTCTATGAGCAGTTCTTC	CSGTSGKFYEQFF
-	TRBV29-1	large	TRBJ1-5	13	TGCAGCGTTGTCGGACAGATCAATCAGCCCCAGCATTTT	CSVVGQINQPQHF
-	TRBV28	-	TRBJ2-1	15	TGTGCCAGCAGAAATAGCGGCGGCTCCTACAATGAGCAGTTCTTC	CASRNSGGSYNEQFF
TRBD1	TRBV30	once	TRBJ1-6	16	TGTGCCTTACGGACAGGTGAGGTATCCTATAATTCACCCATCCACTTT	CALRTGEVSYNSPIHF
TRBD2	TRBV7-9	-	TRBJ2-3	15	TGTGCCAGCGGCCCACTGGCAGCGGGAGATGATACGCTGTATTTT	CASGPLAAGDDTLYF
-	TRBV7-9	-	TRBJ2-6	17	TGTGCCAGCAGCCCCGACACGTTAAGCTCTGTGGCCAACGTCCTGACTTTC	CASSPDTLSSVANVLTF
TRBD2	TRBV7-8	-	TRBJ2-5	13	TGTGCCGGTACTCTCGGGGGGGTAGAGACCCAGTGCTTC	CAGTLGGVETQCF
TRBD2	TRBV5-4	-	TRBJ2-7	14	TGTGCCAGCAGCTCAAGGGACTATCCCTACGAGCAGTACTTC	CASSSRDYPYEQYF
TRBD1	TRBV6-1	-	TRBJ1-5	17	TGTGCCAGCTGTGAAGCCTGGTCAGGGGGGGATGACCAGCCCCAGCATTTT	CASCEAWSGGDDQPQHF
-	TRBV12-3/TRBV12-4	-	TRBJ1-2	15	TGTGCCAGCAGTTTGAGTCAGGGAATCGACTATGGCTACACCTTC	CASSLSQGIDYGYTF
-	TRBV12-3/TRBV12-4	-	TRBJ2-1	13	TGTGCCAGCAGTTTTAGCAGAGGCAATGAGCAGTTCTTC	CASSFSRGNEQFF
-	TRBV12-3/TRBV12-4	many	TRBJ1-5	16	TGTGCCAGCAGTTTAGGGGGCCAGTATAGCAATCAGCCCCAGCATTTT	CASSLGGQYSNQPQHF
-	TRBV28	-	TRBJ1-5	14	TGTGCCAACAACCCCGGCGACGGCAATCAGCCCAAGCATTTT	CANNPGDGNQPKHF
-	TRBV11-2	-	TRBJ2-6	15	TGTGCCACCCAGAGGCCTCGCTCTGGGGCCAACGCCCTGACTTTC	CATQRPRSGANALTF
-	TRBV29-1	-	TRBJ1-5	13	TGCTGCGTCGGGGACGTGGGCAATCAGTCCCAGCATTTT	CCVGDVGNQSQHF
-	TRBV21-1	many	TRBJ2-7	15	TGTGCCAGCGTACTCGGGCAGGGCAAACCCTACGAGCAGTACTTC	CASVLGQGKPYEQYF
-	TRBV2	-	TRBJ1-5	13	TGTGCCAGCAGTGAATTACGCAATAAACCCCACCATTTT	CASSELRNKPHHF
-	TRBV5-6	-	TRBJ1-2	12	TGTGTCATCAGCTCCGGGAAATCTGGCTACACCTTC	CVISSGKSGYTF
-	TRBV2	-	TRBJ2-1	14	TGTGCCAGCTGGGGCTCAGGGGGGGCGAATGAGCAGTTCTTC	CASWGSGGANEQFF
TRBD2	TRBV11-3	-	TRBJ2-3	15	TGTGCCAGCAGCATTGGCGGGAGGCGGACAGATATGCAGTATTTT	CASSIGGRRTDMQYF
TRBD1	TRBV4-3	-	TRBJ1-4	14	TGCACCAGCAGCCGCGGACAGGGGGGAGAAAAGCTGTTTTTT	CTSSRGQGGEKLFF
-	TRBV10-2	-	TRBJ2-5	16	TGCGCCAGCAGTGCCGGGTTACTAGCATCTCAAGAGACCCGGTACTTC	CASSAGLLASQETRYF
-	TRBV12-3/TRBV12-4	-	TRBJ1-4	13	TGTGCCAGCAGTTTAGCAGGGACTGAAAAACTCTTATTC	CASSLAGTEKLLF
TRBD1	TRBV4-2	-	TRBJ2-7	16	TGTACCAGCAGCCAAGAAGTCCTGGACAGGGCCTACGAGCAGTACTTC	CTSSQEVLDRAYEQYF
-	TRBV6-2/TRBV6-3	-	TRBJ2-3	16	TGTGCCAGCAGCCTCCTCGGGGCGACGAGCACTGATACGCAGTATTTT	CASSLLGATSTDTQYF
-	TRBV11-2	-	TRBJ1-6	13	TGTGCCAGCACGGATGGAAATAATTCACCCCTCCACTTT	CASTDGNNSPLHF
-	TRBV7-2	-	TRBJ2-3	16	TGTGCCAGCAGCCTCCGTTGGGGAGATAGTGTAGATACGCAGTATTTT	CASSLRWGDSVDTQYF
-	TRBV11-1	-	TRBJ2-1	16	TGTGCCACCAGCTTAAGCAGGGGTCTAGAGGTTAATGAGCAGTTCTTC	CATSLSRGLEVNEQFF
-	TRBV6-1	-	TRBJ2-1	13	TGTGCCAGCAGTGAGCGGAAAAACGATGAACAATTCTTC	CASSERKNDEQFF
-	TRBV29-1	once	TRBJ1-1	12	TGCAGCGTTGGGAAGGGGAGCACTGAAGCTTTCTTT	CSVGKGSTEAFF
-	TRBV11-1	-	TRBJ2-1	16	TGTGCCATCAGAAAAAGGATAAGGATAGGAGGGGATGAGCAGTTCTTC	CAIRKRIRIGGDEQFF
-	TRBV11-1	-	TRBJ2-3	15	TGTGCCAGCTGTTTGCCAAAGGAGAGTACAGATACGCAGTATTTT	CASCLPKESTDTQYF
-	TRBV5-6	-	TRBJ1-5	12	TGTGCCAGAAGCTTGGTGGATCAGCCCCAGCATTTC	CARSLVDQPQHF
TRBD2	TRBV10-2	few	TRBJ2-3	15	TGCGCCTGCAGTGAGTCAAAAGCGGGAGTGGTTACGCAGTATTTT	CACSESKAGVVTQYF
-	TRBV11-2	-	TRBJ2-1	14	TGTGCCAGCAGCCCAGGGGTAGTGAGATATGAGCAGTTCTTT	CASSPGVVRYEQFF
-	TRBV11-1	-	TRBJ2-1	16	TGTACCAGCAGAAGAAAGATGAGGATAGGAGGGGACGAGCAGTTCTTC	CTSRRKMRIGGDEQFF
-	TRBV4-1	-	TRBJ2-5	18	TGCGCCAGCAGCTCTTCAGGAGTCCCCGCTAGCAGCCAAGAGACCCAGTACTTC	CASSSSGVPASSQETQYF
TRBD2	TRBV6-5	once	TRBJ2-7	14	TGTGCCAGCAGGGGACTAGTGGACGTCTACGAGGAGTACTTC	CASRGLVDVYEEYF
-	TRBV14	-	TRBJ1-6	14	TGTGCCGGCAGCCATTCAGGGGAATATTCACCCCTCCACTTT	CAGSHSGEYSPLHF
TRBD2	TRBV11-1	-	TRBJ2-4	17	TGTGCCAGCAGCTTTCCCGGGACTAGTGGAACAAAAGACATTTATTACTTC	CASSFPGTSGTKDIYYF
-	TRBV28	-	TRBJ2-5	16	TGTGCCAGCAGTTTTTCCCGGGTTCGGAGGCAAGAGACCCAGTATTTC	CASSFSRVRRQETQYF
TRBD2	TRBV11-2	once	TRBJ2-1	14	TGTGCTAACAGTACTAGCGGCTTCTACAATGAGCAGTTCTTC	CANSTSGFYNEQFF
TRBD1	TRBV30	-	TRBJ1-2	12	TGTGCTTGGACCTGGGACAGGCTCAGCCACACCTTC	CAWTWDRLSHTF
-	TRBV6-6	-	TRBJ1-3	17	TGTGCCAGCGGTTACGTGGGAGACTTTCCCTCTGGAAACACCATATATTTT	CASGYVGDFPSGNTIYF
-	TRBV30	-	TRBJ1-1	13	TGTTCCTGGAGCCTCTTCGAGGGGACTGAAACTTTCTTT	CSWSLFEGTETFF
TRBD2	TRBV6-5	-	TRBJ2-3	15	TGTGCCAACAACCCTGGACTAGCGGGAACAGGTACGCAGTATTTT	CANNPGLAGTGTQYF
-	TRBV6-1	-	TRBJ2-3	12	TGTGCCAGCAATGGTGGGGGAGCTACGCAATATTTT	CASNGGGATQYF
TRBD1	TRBV5-1	-	TRBJ2-7	15	TGCCCCAGCGGCTTGGATGCAGGGGGCTTCTACGAGCAGTACTTC	CPSGLDAGGFYEQYF
-	TRBV11-3	once	TRBJ2-2	12	TGTGCCAGCATCTTACGGTCCGAGGAGCTGTTTTTT	CASILRSEELFF
-	TRBV7-8	-	TRBJ1-1	14	TGTCCCAGCAGCTTAGCTGGGGGGAACACTGAAGCTTTCTTT	CPSSLAGGNTEAFF
-	TRBV19	many	TRBJ2-5	13	TGTGCCAGCTCCGGTGGAGGCCGGGAGACCCAGTACTTC	CASSGGGRETQYF
-	TRBV5-1	many	TRBJ2-3	17	TGCGCCAGCAGCTTGATCCTGGGGGCGGGAGCTGGAGATACGCAGTATTTT	CASSLILGAGAGDTQYF
-	TRBV28	many	TRBJ2-3	13	TGTGCCAGCTACTCACGTTACCCAGATACGCAGTATTTT	CASYSRYPDTQYF
-	TRBV5-1	-	TRBJ2-2	17	TGCGCCAGCAGCATGGAGACTAGTGGGAGAAACACCGGGGAGCTGTTTTTT	CASSMETSGRNTGELFF